These T cell receptor beta chains were read from a single sample in a study of early T cells in non-severe SARS-CoV-2 infection. TCRdb recomputed calls from the 5' RACE reads with MiXCR, one row per CDR3 protein. The repertoire consists of fewer than 100,000 distinct CDR3 sequences, with roughly 10% occurring once and the leading ten covering about 4.4%. Input material: whole blood. These receptors originate from an adult who was a healthcare worker with PCR-confirmed SARS-CoV-2 infection or an uninfected control (not recorded which). The CDR3 runs from the conserved cysteine through the conserved F or W. Each record gives: V gene, J gene, clone size, D gene, CDR3 protein, CDR3 DNA. A D gene is named only where the DNA matches it firmly. Not all rows give a size; the values are once, few, many and, for expanded clones, a class.

V gene: TRBV7-3
J gene: TRBJ2-2
clone size: few
D gene: .
CDR3 protein: CASSPFVDTGELFF
CDR3 DNA: TGTGCCAGCAGCCCCTTTGTAGACACCGGGGAGCTGTTTTTT

V gene: TRBV12-3/TRBV12-4
J gene: TRBJ2-1
clone size: few
D gene: TRBD2
CDR3 protein: CASSPLQLAGAVYNEQFF
CDR3 DNA: TGTGCCAGCAGTCCGCTCCAACTAGCGGGGGCCGTTTACAATGAGCAGTTCTTC

V gene: TRBV2
J gene: TRBJ2-7
clone size: .
D gene: .
CDR3 protein: CASSEGRGPSYEQYF
CDR3 DNA: TGTGCCAGCAGTGAGGGGCGGGGGCCCTCCTACGAGCAGTACTTC

V gene: TRBV30
J gene: TRBJ1-5
clone size: many
D gene: .
CDR3 protein: CAWELGGGSQPQHF
CDR3 DNA: TGTGCCTGGGAGCTAGGGGGTGGAAGTCAGCCCCAGCATTTT

V gene: TRBV20-1
J gene: TRBJ2-3
clone size: many
D gene: TRBD2
CDR3 protein: CSWEAPSSGVTDTQYF
CDR3 DNA: TGCAGTTGGGAAGCCCCTTCTAGCGGGGTCACAGATACGCAGTATTTT

V gene: TRBV6-6
J gene: TRBJ1-1
clone size: .
D gene: TRBD1
CDR3 protein: CASSYSTQGTAFF
CDR3 DNA: TGTGCCAGCAGTTACTCAACACAGGGGACAGCTTTCTTT

V gene: TRBV7-2
J gene: TRBJ2-2
clone size: .
D gene: TRBD1
CDR3 protein: CASSLGQGISGELFF
CDR3 DNA: TGTGCCAGCAGCTTAGGACAGGGTATTTCCGGGGAGCTGTTTTTT

V gene: TRBV6-5
J gene: TRBJ2-7
clone size: few
D gene: TRBD1
CDR3 protein: CASSTYRGLNEQYF
CDR3 DNA: TGTGCCAGCAGTACGTACAGGGGGCTCAACGAGCAGTACTTC

V gene: TRBV6-6
J gene: TRBJ1-2
clone size: many
D gene: TRBD1
CDR3 protein: CASSWFPGQGGYGYTF
CDR3 DNA: TGTGCCAGCAGTTGGTTCCCGGGACAGGGGGGCTATGGCTACACCTTC

V gene: TRBV7-6
J gene: TRBJ2-1
clone size: few
D gene: .
CDR3 protein: CASSLAMGNEQFF
CDR3 DNA: TGTGCCAGCAGCTTAGCGATGGGCAATGAGCAGTTCTTC

V gene: TRBV12-3/TRBV12-4
J gene: TRBJ2-3
clone size: .
D gene: .
CDR3 protein: CASRPWSGRPLADTQYF
CDR3 DNA: TGTGCCAGCAGGCCGTGGTCGGGGCGACCCCTGGCAGATACGCAGTATTTT

V gene: TRBV5-6
J gene: TRBJ2-2
clone size: few
D gene: .
CDR3 protein: CASSLPRARVTGELFF
CDR3 DNA: TGTGCCAGCAGCCTACCAAGGGCGCGGGTCACCGGGGAGCTGTTTTTT

V gene: TRBV19
J gene: TRBJ1-2
clone size: .
D gene: TRBD1
CDR3 protein: CASTSLTGEFNYGYTF
CDR3 DNA: TGTGCCAGTACCTCCCTCACAGGGGAATTTAACTATGGCTACACCTTC

V gene: TRBV7-3
J gene: TRBJ2-3
clone size: many
D gene: .
CDR3 protein: CASSLLGASTDTQYF
CDR3 DNA: TGTGCCAGCAGCTTATTGGGGGCGAGCACAGATACGCAGTATTTT

V gene: TRBV5-6
J gene: TRBJ1-1
clone size: many
D gene: .
CDR3 protein: CAAGRGRVNTEAFF
CDR3 DNA: TGTGCCGCAGGGAGGGGCCGGGTGAACACTGAAGCTTTCTTT

V gene: TRBV4-2
J gene: TRBJ2-3
clone size: .
D gene: .
CDR3 protein: CASSTGGGHTDTQYF
CDR3 DNA: TGTGCCAGCTCGACCGGGGGCGGTCACACAGATACGCAGTATTTT

V gene: TRBV27
J gene: TRBJ2-7
clone size: few
D gene: TRBD1
CDR3 protein: CASSLSTGGGYEQYF
CDR3 DNA: TGTGCCAGCAGTTTATCGACAGGGGGGGGCTACGAGCAGTACTTC

V gene: TRBV7-9
J gene: TRBJ2-1
clone size: many
D gene: TRBD2
CDR3 protein: CASSPHSGGADEQFF
CDR3 DNA: TGTGCCAGCAGCCCCCATAGCGGGGGGGCGGATGAGCAGTTCTTC

V gene: TRBV11-2
J gene: TRBJ2-1
clone size: many
D gene: .
CDR3 protein: CASSAGAPVSEQFF
CDR3 DNA: TGTGCCAGCAGCGCCGGGGCCCCTGTGAGTGAGCAGTTCTTC

V gene: TRBV5-8
J gene: TRBJ2-1
clone size: many
D gene: TRBD2
CDR3 protein: CASSLWASGGDEQFF
CDR3 DNA: TGTGCCAGCAGCTTGTGGGCTAGCGGGGGCGATGAGCAGTTCTTC

V gene: TRBV12-3/TRBV12-4
J gene: TRBJ2-3
clone size: few
D gene: .
CDR3 protein: CASSLDRGGSDTQYF
CDR3 DNA: TGTGCCAGCAGTTTAGACAGGGGAGGGTCAGATACGCAGTATTTT

V gene: TRBV20-1
J gene: TRBJ1-2
clone size: many
D gene: .
CDR3 protein: CSARDRTYGYTF
CDR3 DNA: TGCAGTGCTAGAGATCGGACCTATGGCTACACCTTC

V gene: TRBV5-1
J gene: TRBJ2-1
clone size: few
D gene: TRBD2
CDR3 protein: CASSLYRLAGADEQFF
CDR3 DNA: TGCGCCAGCAGCTTGTATCGGCTAGCGGGGGCTGATGAGCAGTTCTTC

V gene: TRBV12-3/TRBV12-4
J gene: TRBJ2-5
clone size: few
D gene: .
CDR3 protein: CARWARGYQETQYF
CDR3 DNA: TGTGCCAGGTGGGCGCGGGGCTACCAAGAGACCCAGTACTTC

V gene: TRBV10-2
J gene: TRBJ2-3
clone size: many
D gene: .
CDR3 protein: CASSGSGNTQYF
CDR3 DNA: TGCGCCAGCAGTGGATCGGGGAATACGCAGTATTTT

V gene: TRBV4-3
J gene: TRBJ2-1
clone size: few
D gene: TRBD2
CDR3 protein: CASSQGTSGGGEQFF
CDR3 DNA: TGCGCCAGCAGCCAAGGGACTAGCGGGGGGGGTGAGCAGTTCTTC

V gene: TRBV20-1
J gene: TRBJ1-4
clone size: many
D gene: TRBD1
CDR3 protein: CSAGTGISATNEKLFF
CDR3 DNA: TGCAGTGCCGGGACAGGGATATCTGCAACTAATGAAAAACTGTTTTTT

V gene: TRBV29-1
J gene: TRBJ2-3
clone size: many
D gene: .
CDR3 protein: CSVEPDEGYTQYF
CDR3 DNA: TGCAGCGTTGAACCGGATGAGGGCTATACGCAGTATTTT

V gene: TRBV6-6
J gene: TRBJ2-5
clone size: .
D gene: .
CDR3 protein: CASTPRGGGQETQYF
CDR3 DNA: TGTGCCAGCACGCCCCGAGGGGGAGGCCAAGAGACCCAGTACTTC

V gene: TRBV29-1
J gene: TRBJ1-4
clone size: many
D gene: TRBD1
CDR3 protein: CSARQGSYEKLFF
CDR3 DNA: TGCAGCGCCCGACAGGGATCGTATGAAAAACTGTTTTTT

V gene: TRBV24-1
J gene: TRBJ2-3
clone size: few
D gene: .
CDR3 protein: CATSGQGTDTQYF
CDR3 DNA: TGTGCCACCAGTGGACAGGGCACAGATACGCAGTATTTT

V gene: TRBV7-9
J gene: TRBJ2-1
clone size: many
D gene: TRBD2
CDR3 protein: CASSLRRAGGRYNEQFF
CDR3 DNA: TGTGCCAGCAGCTTACGCCGCGCGGGGGGGAGATACAATGAGCAGTTCTTC

V gene: TRBV6-2/TRBV6-3
J gene: TRBJ2-1
clone size: few
D gene: .
CDR3 protein: CASSYREFTGGYNEQFF
CDR3 DNA: TGTGCCAGCAGTTACAGGGAGTTTACAGGAGGGTACAATGAGCAGTTCTTC

V gene: TRBV10-1
J gene: TRBJ2-3
clone size: few
D gene: .
CDR3 protein: CASSERGMGDTQYF
CDR3 DNA: TGCGCCAGCAGTGAAAGGGGAATGGGAGATACGCAGTATTTT

V gene: TRBV6-1
J gene: TRBJ2-1
clone size: few
D gene: .
CDR3 protein: CASAGQTYNEQFF
CDR3 DNA: TGTGCCAGCGCGGGACAGACTTACAATGAGCAGTTCTTC

V gene: TRBV20-1
J gene: TRBJ1-4
clone size: few
D gene: .
CDR3 protein: CSAIGTGGEKLFF
CDR3 DNA: TGCAGTGCTATCGGGACGGGGGGTGAAAAACTGTTTTTT

V gene: TRBV10-3
J gene: TRBJ2-1
clone size: .
D gene: .
CDR3 protein: CAIARADNEQFF
CDR3 DNA: TGTGCCATCGCGCGGGCCGACAATGAGCAGTTCTTC

V gene: TRBV6-6
J gene: TRBJ1-1
clone size: .
D gene: .
CDR3 protein: CASSGAYPNTEAFF
CDR3 DNA: TGTGCCAGCAGCGGTGCATATCCGAACACTGAAGCTTTCTTT

V gene: TRBV20-1
J gene: TRBJ2-3
clone size: many
D gene: .
CDR3 protein: CSARDWQGSDTQYF
CDR3 DNA: TGCAGTGCTAGAGATTGGCAGGGCTCAGATACGCAGTATTTT

V gene: TRBV9
J gene: TRBJ2-7
clone size: few
D gene: .
CDR3 protein: CASSVGGDLHFEQYF
CDR3 DNA: TGTGCCAGCAGCGTAGGAGGGGACTTACATTTCGAGCAGTACTTC

V gene: TRBV6-1
J gene: TRBJ2-7
clone size: few
D gene: TRBD1
CDR3 protein: CASSVTTGVVAEQYF
CDR3 DNA: TGTGCCAGCAGTGTAACGACAGGGGTCGTGGCCGAGCAGTACTTC

V gene: TRBV9
J gene: TRBJ2-1
clone size: many
D gene: .
CDR3 protein: CASSPPLGSYNEQFF
CDR3 DNA: TGTGCCAGCAGCCCTCCCCTGGGTTCCTACAATGAGCAGTTCTTC

V gene: TRBV30
J gene: TRBJ1-5
clone size: many
D gene: .
CDR3 protein: CAWSVGFSNQPQHF
CDR3 DNA: TGTGCCTGGAGTGTGGGATTTAGCAATCAGCCCCAGCATTTT

V gene: TRBV29-1
J gene: TRBJ1-1
clone size: few
D gene: .
CDR3 protein: CSVAPGRTSFGTEAFF
CDR3 DNA: TGCAGCGTAGCACCGGGAAGAACTTCCTTTGGGACTGAAGCTTTCTTT

V gene: TRBV6-5
J gene: TRBJ1-5
clone size: .
D gene: TRBD1
CDR3 protein: CASSYGTGGDQPQHF
CDR3 DNA: TGTGCCAGCAGTTACGGGACAGGGGGGGATCAGCCCCAGCATTTT

V gene: TRBV12-3/TRBV12-4
J gene: TRBJ2-5
clone size: .
D gene: TRBD1
CDR3 protein: CASRRQGGETQYF
CDR3 DNA: TGTGCCAGCAGGAGACAGGGGGGAGAGACCCAGTACTTC

V gene: TRBV2
J gene: TRBJ2-7
clone size: .
D gene: .
CDR3 protein: CASRAPLGYYEQYF
CDR3 DNA: TGTGCCAGTCGGGCCCCATTGGGGTACTACGAGCAGTACTTC

V gene: TRBV7-2
J gene: TRBJ1-4
clone size: few
D gene: .
CDR3 protein: CASSLGVGMHEKLFF
CDR3 DNA: TGTGCCAGCAGCTTAGGAGTAGGGATGCATGAAAAACTGTTTTTT

V gene: TRBV12-5
J gene: TRBJ1-2
clone size: .
D gene: .
CDR3 protein: CASALAAGRVGYTF
CDR3 DNA: TGTGCTAGTGCCTTGGCGGCAGGGCGGGTTGGCTACACCTTC

V gene: TRBV12-3/TRBV12-4
J gene: TRBJ1-2
clone size: few
D gene: TRBD1
CDR3 protein: CASSRKWTGENYGYTF
CDR3 DNA: TGTGCCAGCAGCCGGAAATGGACAGGGGAGAACTATGGCTACACCTTC

V gene: TRBV7-2
J gene: TRBJ1-3
clone size: many
D gene: .
CDR3 protein: CASSLGGVSGNTIYF
CDR3 DNA: TGTGCCAGCAGCTTAGGTGGAGTCTCTGGAAACACCATATATTTT

V gene: TRBV7-6
J gene: TRBJ1-5
clone size: many
D gene: .
CDR3 protein: CASSLGQGGQPQHF
CDR3 DNA: TGTGCCAGCAGCTTAGGCCAGGGAGGGCAGCCCCAGCATTTT